This passage covers 19 T cell receptor beta chains from one sample sequenced in a study of blood T cells in healthy people across ages. With a J-beta primer mix and a sample-barcoded 5' primer, a second PCR ran about 7 to 12 cycles. Via MiXCR, TCRdb re-called the 5' RACE reads, giving one row per CDR3 protein. The table shows around 970,000 distinct CDR3 sequences, with around 54% occurring only once. Input material: blood. All receptors derive from a woman aged 55-70 years in good health.

The chain uses TRBV29-1 and TRBJ2-1; D gene unclear. Germline V gene data show CDR1 as SQVTM and CDR2 as ANQGSEA. The ends were cut back, 1 base at V and 2 bases at J, with 9 bases in the middle. The CDR3 totals 14 residues. The CDR3 here is CSVEAEIPYNEQFF. The CDR3 nucleotides are TGCAGCGTTGAAGCCGAGATACCCTACAATGAGCAGTTCTTC.

This clonotype was observed a handful of times. This sequence joins TRBV5-6 and TRBJ2-5; 9 nucleotides match TRBD1. The J call may be mistaken, given a closer DNA end match to TRBJ2-7. The CDR3 runs 13 residues. CDR1 and CDR2 (germline): SGHDT, YYEEEE. The CDR3 region is CASSTGQGDEQYF. Written as DNA, the CDR3 is TGTGCCAGCAGCACGGGACAGGGTGACGAGCAGTACTTC.

The chain recombines TRBV13 with TRBJ2-4, with 7 positions matching TRBD1. The junction had 12 bases not matched to a gene; V was cut back by 4 bases and J by 0 bases. CDR1 is PRHDT, CDR2 FYEKMQ, per germline (reference sequence). This CDR3 is built from 18 residues. CDR3 in DNA: TGTGCCAGCAGCTCTGAACAGGAGCGGACAGGAGCCAAAAACATTCAGTACTTC. Amino acid sequence: CASSSEQERTGAKNIQYF.

The rearrangement joins TRBV6-2 or TRBV6-3 to TRBJ2-5; D unresolved. The CDR3 has 14 residues. V lost 4 bases to trimming and J lost 2 bases, with 11 bases between them. The V gene's germline CDR1 is MNHEY and CDR2 SVGEGT. The CDR3 DNA follows: TGTGCCAGCAGTTTGAGTCGGGTTCAAGAGACCCAGTACTTC. This translates into CASSLSRVQETQYF.

There are a few counts of this clonotype. The V gene is TRBV5-1, the J gene TRBJ1-2; TRBD1 might be the D (6 bases). The CDR3 is 14 amino acids. V was shortened by 5 bases and J by 2 bases, with 13 bases between the two germline ends. CDR1 is SGHRS and CDR2 is YFSETQ in the germline V gene. The CDR3 nucleotides read TGCGCCAGCAGTCCCGATGGGGGCAACTATGGCTACACCTTC. It translates to CASSPDGGNYGYTF. Filled out from reference TRBV5-1 and TRBJ1-2, the complete variable domain reads KAGVTQTPRYLIKTRGQQVTLSCSPISGHRSVSWYQQTPGQGLQFLFEYFSETQRNKGNFPGRFSGRQFSNSRSEMNVSTLELGDSALYLCASSPDGGNYGYTFGSGTRLTVV.

The chain links TRBV12-3 or TRBV12-4 to TRBJ2-3, with D uncertain. This CDR3 comprises 13 residues. Trimming removed 5 bases at V and 4 bases at J, with 10 bases between. This CDR3 reads CASSVVVADTQYF. DNA of the CDR3: TGTGCCAGCAGTGTAGTGGTCGCAGATACGCAGTATTTT.

The V gene is TRBV7-9, the J gene TRBJ2-1; D is uncertain. TRBJ2-7 matches the DNA end more closely, so the J call is doubtful. This CDR3 contains 13 residues. Germline loops: CDR1 SEHNR, CDR2 FQNEAQ (reference sequence). Here the CDR3 reads CASSLAMVNEQYF. The DNA of the CDR3 is TGTGCCAGCAGCTTAGCGATGGTGAATGAGCAGTACTTC.

The V gene is TRBV20-1, the J gene TRBJ2-1; D remains unclear. Between the trimmed V and J ends, which lost 6 bases and 0 bases, there was a span of 9 bases. Germline V gene data show CDR1 as DFQATT and CDR2 as SNEGSKA (reference sequence). The CDR3 runs 13 residues. CDR3 sequence: CSAWWVSYNEQFF. CDR3 nucleotide sequence: TGCAGTGCCTGGTGGGTCTCCTACAATGAGCAGTTCTTC.

This clonotype was counted a few times. The chain couples TRBV2 to TRBJ2-5, with D perhaps TRBD2 (5 bases). Trimming took off 8 bases at V and 5 bases at J, with 15 bases between the two ends. CDR3 size: 13 residues. Germline CDR1 reads SNHLY; CDR2 reads FYNNEI. The chain's CDR3 is CASGRELIETQYF. Here the CDR3 DNA reads TGTGCCAGCGGACGGGAATTAATTGAGACCCAGTACTTC.

The chain couples TRBV6-5 to TRBJ1-1; 7 positions agree with TRBD1. V was clipped by 7 bases and J by 8 bases; unmatched bases: 10. CDR1 and CDR2 from the germline V gene are MNHEY and SVGAGI. This CDR3 contains 13 residues. In DNA form, the CDR3 reads TGTGCCAGCAACGGACAGGCAACCCAGGAAGCTTTCTTT. Translating it yields CASNGQATQEAFF.

The genes are TRBV6-5 and TRBJ2-3; no firm D call. Trimming took off 7 bases at V and 2 bases at J, with 10 bases between the two ends. This CDR3 comprises 13 residues. The germline gives CDR1 MNHEY, CDR2 SVGAGI. As DNA, the CDR3 is TGTGCCAGCAATTATTCCGACACAGATACGCAGTATTTT. This sequence encodes CASNYSDTDTQYF.

This clonotype was observed many times. This chain joins TRBV29-1 and TRBJ2-7; D unresolved. The CDR3 has 11 residues. V dropped 6 bases and J dropped 4 bases, with 10 bases sitting between them. Germline assignment: CDR1 SQVTM and CDR2 ANQGSEA. As DNA, the CDR3 is TGCAGCGTCGTAGACCTGTACGAGCAGTACTTC. Translated, it gives CSVVDLYEQYF.

This clonotype was seen more than once but under ten times. The genes are TRBV7-2 and TRBJ2-5; 9 nucleotides match TRBD1. Germline V lookup: CDR1 SGHTA, CDR2 FQGNSA. The length of the CDR3 is 16 residues. V dropped 0 bases and J dropped 1; count of bases not matched to a gene: 3. The CDR3 protein is CASSLATGGGQETQYF. The CDR3 DNA follows: TGTGCCAGCAGCTTAGCGACAGGGGGGGGCCAAGAGACCCAGTACTTC. Full variable domain (outside the CDR3, taken from reference TRBV7-2 and TRBJ2-5): GAGVSQSPSNKVTEKGKDVELRCDPISGHTALYWYRQSLGQGLEFLIYFQGNSAPDKSGLPSDRFSAERTGGSVSTLTIQRTQQEDSAVYLCASSLATGGGQETQYFGPGTRLLVL.

The chain joins TRBV28 to TRBJ2-5; D remains unclear. The J call is doubtful: the DNA matches TRBJ2-7 better. Germline V gene sequence: CDR1 MDHEN, CDR2 SYDVKM. The CDR3 runs 14 residues. The CDR3 sequence is CASSIGVAGNEQYF. For the CDR3, the DNA is TGTGCCAGCAGCATTGGGGTGGCAGGCAACGAGCAGTACTTC.

The chain is built from TRBV28 and TRBJ2-3, with D tentatively TRBD1 or TRBD2 (5 bases each). CDR1 MDHEN and CDR2 SYDVKM come from the germline V gene. With 7 bases removed from V and 5 bases from J, the gap between germline ends came to 22 bases. This CDR3 region has 16 residues. The CDR3 reads CASTSPGRSGLDTQYF. The DNA for the CDR3 is TGTGCCAGCACTTCCCCGGGACGCAGCGGCTTAGATACGCAGTATTTT. The full variable domain, with the rest looked up from reference TRBV28 and TRBJ2-3, is DVKVTQSSRYLVKRTGEKVFLECVQDMDHENMFWYRQDPGLGLRLIYFSYDVKMKEKGDIPEGYSVSREKKERFSLILESASTNQTSMYLCASTSPGRSGLDTQYFGPGTRLTVL.

The rearrangement links TRBV7-2 to TRBJ2-4; D gene uncertain. CDR1 is SGHTA, CDR2 FQGNSA, per germline. V dropped 0 bases and J dropped 3 bases, with 3 bases sitting between them. This CDR3 region has 13 residues. CDR3 amino acids: CASSLADKNIQYF. CDR3 DNA sequence: TGTGCCAGCAGCTTAGCGGACAAAAACATTCAGTACTTC.

This chain uses TRBV2 with TRBJ2-2; 11 bases fit TRBD2. There are 15 residues in the CDR3. V lost 5 bases to trimming and J lost 6 bases; unmatched junction nucleotides: 5. The germline V gene encodes CDR1 SNHLY and CDR2 FYNNEI. The chain's CDR3 is CASSLLAGEAGELFF. DNA for the CDR3: TGTGCCAGCAGTTTACTAGCGGGAGAGGCCGGGGAGCTGTTTTTT.

The rearrangement uses TRBV6-6 and TRBJ2-7; D is possibly TRBD2 (5 bases). Judging by the DNA end, TRBJ2-5 fits better; the J call may be wrong. The germline V gene has CDR1 MNHNY and CDR2 SVGAGI (reference sequence). The CDR3 has 16 residues. CDR3 residues: CASSTPLEGVDETQYF. Here the CDR3 DNA reads TGTGCCAGCAGCACTCCACTCGAGGGAGTAGACGAGACCCAGTACTTC.

The chain links TRBV3-1 to TRBJ2-7; no firm D call. This CDR3 is built from 11 residues. Per the germline V gene, CDR1 is LGHDT and CDR2 is YNNKEL (reference sequence). Trimming took off 0 bases at V and 10 bases at J, with 7 bases between the two ends. The CDR3 DNA reads TGTGCCAGCAGCCAAGACAGGCTTCAGTACTTC. Protein sequence: CASSQDRLQYF.